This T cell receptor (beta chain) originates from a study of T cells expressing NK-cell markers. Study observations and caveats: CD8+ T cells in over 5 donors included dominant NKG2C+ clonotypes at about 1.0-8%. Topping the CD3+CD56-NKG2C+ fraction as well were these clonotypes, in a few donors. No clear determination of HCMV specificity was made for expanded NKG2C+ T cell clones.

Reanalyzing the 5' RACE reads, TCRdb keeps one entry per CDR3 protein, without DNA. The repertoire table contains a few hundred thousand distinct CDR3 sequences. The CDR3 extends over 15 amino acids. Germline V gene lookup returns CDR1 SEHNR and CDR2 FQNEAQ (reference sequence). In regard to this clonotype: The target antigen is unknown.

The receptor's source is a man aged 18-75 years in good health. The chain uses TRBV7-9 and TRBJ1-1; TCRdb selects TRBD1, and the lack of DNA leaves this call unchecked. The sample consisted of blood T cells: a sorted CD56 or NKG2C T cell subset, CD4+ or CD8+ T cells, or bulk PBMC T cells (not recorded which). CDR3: CASSLAMGQGARAFF.